The present T cell receptor beta chain was sequenced within a study of CD8+CD57+ T cells in acquired aplastic anemia. Across the study: An average of roughly 2.9 ug of DNA was obtained from sorted CD4+ and CD8+ cells. Study-wide findings and caveats: There were 25 to 35 CD8+ CDR3 sequences that occurred in both patients and controls.

The sequenced patients had an expansion of CD8+CD57+ cells seen by flow cytometry. Patients were treatment-naive when blood was sampled. This clonotype has at least ten counts. Its specificity is not known. Template material for TCR beta VDJ and CDR3 profiling consisted of genomic DNA. TCRdb reprocessed the reads with MiXCR, giving one entry per CDR3 protein. Of 450,000 to 600,000 distinct CDR3 sequences listed, around a third are singletons. Germline V gives CDR1 LNHDA, CDR2 SQIVND (reference sequence). V was cut by 5 bases and J by 5 bases, with 21 bases left in between. The CDR3 sequence is 16 residues long.

The gene calls are TRBV19 and TRBJ2-5; a weak D match, TRBD2 (6 bases). This receptor was obtained from a human donor with aplastic anemia. Specimen: sorted CD4+, CD8+, or CD8+CD57+ T cells (not recorded which) from PBMCs. The CDR3 here is CASSPLSGGAGETQYF. The CDR3 DNA follows: TGTGCCAGTAGTCCTCTCTCTGGCGGGGCGGGGGAGACCCAGTACTTC.